These 32 T cell receptor beta chains were sequenced from one sample in a study of identifying expanded T cells in peripheral blood. Assay: immunoSEQ multiplex PCR; the TCRdb copy retains only in-frame clones and omits some. The table records about 100,000 clones, approximately 90% of them present only once. The sample comprised blood. These receptors were obtained from a person aged 18-70 years in good health.

This chain links TRBV6-5 with TRBJ2-7; TRBD1 matches 11 bases. The CDR3 length is 14 residues. V was pared by 6 bases and J by 5 bases, with 6 bases of the junction left unmatched. Germline V gives CDR1 MNHEY, CDR2 SVGAGI. The chain's CDR3 is CASSSGTGGDEQYF. CDR3 bases: TGTGCCAGCAGCTCCGGGACAGGGGGAGACGAGCAGTACTTC.

The V call is TRBV5-1, the J call TRBJ2-5; TRBD2 aligns across 8 bases. The J segment lost 0 bases and the V segment lost 4 bases, leaving 14 bases of the junction unmatched. The CDR3 spans 18 residues. CDR1 and CDR2 (germline): SGHRS, YFSETQ. The CDR3, as DNA: TGCGCCAGCAGCAGAGAGATCGGGAGGGGACTGTACCAAGAGACCCAGTACTTC. This gives the protein CASSREIGRGLYQETQYF.

This chain joins TRBV19 and TRBJ1-2; D is ambiguous. V gave up 5 bases and J gave up 8 bases, with 21 bases separating them. Germline CDR1 LNHDA, CDR2 SQIVND (reference sequence). The CDR3 is 15 residues long. CDR3 sequence reads: CASSPTGPPGTGYTF. The CDR3 DNA reads as TGTGCCAGTAGTCCTACCGGGCCCCCCGGAACGGGCTACACCTTC.

The chain couples TRBV7-9 to TRBJ1-2, with 7 bases matching TRBD1. Looked up from germline, CDR1 is SEHNR and CDR2 is FQNEAQ (reference sequence). Trimming cost V 5 bases and J 6 bases; bases outside gene matches: 9. The CDR3 length is 14 residues. This CDR3 reads CASSPTTTGDGYTF. The CDR3 DNA reads as TGTGCCAGCAGCCCTACGACTACAGGGGATGGCTACACCTTC.

This clone was counted between two and nine times. The chain uses TRBV5-3 and TRBJ1-1; the match to TRBD1 covers 7 bases. TRBV5-3 carries the ORF label, with uncertain function. This CDR3 has 17 residues. The V segment lost 4 bases and the J segment 3 bases; nucleotides outside the gene matches: 15. The CDR3 reads CARSKRQGRGKDTEAFF. CDR3 coding DNA: TGTGCCAGAAGCAAAAGACAGGGCAGGGGAAAGGACACTGAAGCTTTCTTT.

As concerns this clone: Other nucleotide sequences in the sample specify the same CDR3. This sequence joins TRBV6-5 and TRBJ1-5; D not certain. Per germline, CDR1 MNHEY and CDR2 SVGAGI. The V and J ends lost 3 bases and 1 base respectively, with 4 bases between them. CDR3 length: 13 residues. CDR3 sequence (DNA): TGTGCCAGCAGTTATAACAGCAATCAGCCCCAGCATTTT. This sequence encodes CASSYNSNQPQHF.

The DNA for the CDR3 is TGTGCCAGCAGCCGTAAACAGGGTTCCGGTAGCTACGAGCAGTACTTC. Its protein product is CASSRKQGSGSYEQYF. J is TRBJ2-7 and V is TRBV5-6; possible D gene TRBD1, 6 bases. CDR1 SGHDT and CDR2 YYEEEE come from the germline V gene. V was shortened by 4 bases and J by 3 bases, with 20 bases between the two germline ends. This CDR3 has 16 residues.

This rearrangement joins TRBV19 to TRBJ1-5, with no clear D. V was cut by 0 bases and J by 6 bases, with 12 bases left in between. This CDR3 contains 15 residues. CDR1 LNHDA and CDR2 SQIVND come from the germline V gene (reference sequence). The CDR3: CASSIDLTALQPQHF. DNA for the CDR3: TGTGCCAGTAGTATAGATCTAACAGCCCTTCAGCCCCAGCATTTT. Full variable domain (missing parts from reference TRBV19 and TRBJ1-5): DGGITQSPKYLFRKEGQNVTLSCEQNLNHDAMYWYRQDPGQGLRLIYYSQIVNDFQKGDIAEGYSVSREKKESFPLTVTSAQKNPTAFYLCASSIDLTALQPQHFGDGTRLSIL.

This clone appeared a single time. V and J are TRBV30 and TRBJ2-7; 9 nucleotides match TRBD2. This CDR3 comprises 16 residues. Germline CDR1 and CDR2: GTSNPN and SVGIG (reference sequence). V lost 2 bases and J lost 3; bases outside the gene matches: 11. The CDR3 loop reads CAWSPASGGTYYEQYF. The CDR3 DNA is TGTGCCTGGAGTCCTGCGAGCGGGGGGACTTACTACGAGCAGTACTTC.

The gene calls are TRBV7-2 and TRBJ1-2; weak D call: TRBD1 (5 bases). Germline V gene sequence: CDR1 SGHTA, CDR2 FQGNSA. The length of the CDR3 is 14 residues. Between the trimmed V and J ends, which lost 1 base and 6 bases, there was a span of 12 bases. The CDR3 here is CASSLDVAGNGYTF. Written as DNA, the CDR3 is TGTGCCAGCAGCTTAGATGTGGCAGGGAATGGCTACACCTTC.

CDR3 sequence reads: CASSLPRDSYEQYF. CDR3 in DNA: TGTGCCAGCAGCCTTCCCAGGGATTCCTACGAGCAGTACTTC. V is TRBV5-6 and J is TRBJ2-7, with D possibly TRBD1 on 5 matching bases. The germline gives CDR1 SGHDT, CDR2 YYEEEE. V was trimmed by 4 bases and J by 1 base, leaving 12 bases between them. The CDR3 is 14 amino acids.

The chain combines TRBV7-9 with TRBJ1-1; 8 bases fit TRBD1. The J segment lost 1 base and the V segment lost 6 bases, leaving 10 bases of the junction unmatched. Per germline, CDR1 SEHNR and CDR2 FQNEAQ (reference sequence). The CDR3 is 16 amino acids. The CDR3 region is CASRPRTGQRNTEAFF. Here the CDR3 DNA reads TGTGCCAGCAGACCCAGGACAGGGCAAAGGAACACTGAAGCTTTCTTT.

V is TRBV4-3 and J is TRBJ2-5; 12 nucleotides match TRBD2. The CDR3 runs 16 residues. Looked up from germline, CDR1 is LGHNA and CDR2 is YSLEER. After removal of 1 base from V and 7 bases from J, the junction contained 7 bases not matched to a gene. In DNA, the CDR3 is TGCGCCAGCAGCCAAGCACTAGCGGGGGGCCTGGGGACCCAGTACTTC. Its translation: CASSQALAGGLGTQYF.

CDR3 protein: CSARTGNTIYF. The CDR3 DNA is TGCAGTGCTAGAACTGGAAACACCATATATTTT. This sequence joins TRBV20-1 and TRBJ1-3, with D unclear. The length of the CDR3 is 11 residues. The V end was cut by 2 bases, the J end by 2 bases, with 1 base between. Germline V lookup: CDR1 DFQATT, CDR2 SNEGSKA (reference sequence).

CDR3 sequence reads: CASRGSGPSMYGYTF. In DNA, the CDR3 is TGTGCCAGCAGGGGATCAGGACCGTCAATGTATGGCTACACCTTC. The chain recombines TRBV28 with TRBJ1-2; no definite D call. Germline loops: CDR1 MDHEN, CDR2 SYDVKM. V gave up 6 bases and J gave up 5 bases, with 19 bases separating them. The CDR3 covers 15 residues.

J is TRBJ2-1 and V is TRBV4-3; TRBD2 might be the D (6 bases). Germline lookup yields CDR1 LGHNA and CDR2 YSLEER. Trimming took off 1 base at V and 1 base at J, with 11 bases between the two ends. CDR3 length equals 16 residues. The CDR3 sequence is CASSQVGGSSYNEQFF. The DNA for the CDR3 is TGCGCCAGCAGCCAAGTCGGAGGGTCATCCTACAATGAGCAGTTCTTC.

The V and J genes are TRBV4-3 and TRBJ2-3; 9 bases are a match to TRBD1. Unmatched junction bases numbered 19, after V lost 1 base and J lost 5 bases. Germline V gives CDR1 LGHNA, CDR2 YSLEER. There are 20 residues in the CDR3. In DNA form, the CDR3 reads TGCGCCAGCAGCCAAGCAAACTGGGTAAGCCGGGACAGGGCGGGAGATACGCAGTATTTT. Translation: CASSQANWVSRDRAGDTQYF.

The CDR3 DNA reads as TGTGCCAGCAGCTTAGTCGGTAGCTCCTACAATGAGCAGTTCTTC. This sequence encodes CASSLVGSSYNEQFF. V and J are TRBV7-8 and TRBJ2-1; no definite D call. The CDR3 loop spans 15 amino acids. The germline CDR1 and CDR2 sequences are SGHVS and FQNEAQ. V lost 1 base and J lost 0, with 7 bases in between.

V usage is TRBV4-2 and J usage is TRBJ2-7; D call uncertain. The CDR3 extends over 16 amino acids. V lost 1 base and J lost 0, with 13 bases in between. Germline V gene data show CDR1 as LGHNA and CDR2 as YNFKEQ. The CDR3 spells CASSQGVGRSSYEQYF. The DNA for the CDR3 is TGTGCCAGCAGCCAAGGGGTAGGCCGGAGCTCCTACGAGCAGTACTTC.

The chain links TRBV7-8 to TRBJ1-6; 8 bases line up with TRBD1. Germline-derived CDR1 and CDR2 are SGHVS and FQNEAQ. There are 16 residues in the CDR3. With 3 bases clipped from V and 9 bases from J, the junction kept 10 bases outside the gene matches. The CDR3 DNA follows: TGTGCCAGCAGCTTCACGGGCAGGGGGCAGGGTTCACCCCTCCACTTT. The encoded protein is CASSFTGRGQGSPLHF.

The CDR3 sequence: CASSPNIRPYDTDTQYF. DNA of the CDR3: TGTGCCAGCAGCCCCAACATTCGACCGTATGACACAGATACGCAGTATTTT. The chain is built from TRBV7-7 and TRBJ2-3; D is unresolved. V gave up 5 bases and J gave up 2 bases, with 20 bases separating them. The CDR3 has 17 amino acids. Germline V gene data show CDR1 as SSHAT and CDR2 as FNYEAQ (reference sequence).

The chain couples TRBV4-3 to TRBJ2-7; D is possibly TRBD1 (6 bases). The CDR3 covers 15 residues. V dropped 0 bases and J dropped 1 base, with 10 bases sitting between them. CDR1 and CDR2 (germline): LGHNA, YSLEER. CDR3 bases: TGCGCCAGCAGCCAAGACGTGACAGGATCCTACGAGCAGTACTTC. This encodes CASSQDVTGSYEQYF.

The J gene is TRBJ2-1, the V gene TRBV18, with 9 nucleotides matching TRBD1. Per germline, CDR1 KGHSH and CDR2 LQKENI. Trimming took 3 bases from V and 6 from J; bases not matched to a gene: 12. The CDR3 contains 17 residues. The CDR3 is CASSPRIGTGSSNEQFF. The CDR3, as DNA: TGTGCCAGCTCACCTAGGATCGGGACAGGGTCCAGCAATGAGCAGTTCTTC. The full variable domain, its missing parts supplied by reference TRBV18 and TRBJ2-1, is NAGVMQNPRHLVRRRGQEARLRCSPMKGHSHVYWYRQLPEEGLKFMVYLQKENIIDESGMPKERFSAEFPKEGPSILRIQQVVRGDSAAYFCASSPRIGTGSSNEQFFGPGTRLTVL.

The chain has TRBV27 and TRBJ2-5; perhaps D is TRBD1 or TRBD2 (5 bases each). The CDR3 has 13 amino acids. Trimming removed 5 bases from V and 2 bases from J, with 9 bases in between. Germline CDR1 and CDR2: MNHEY and SMNVEV (reference sequence). CDR3 residues: CASSGTEQETQYF. The CDR3 bases are TGTGCCAGCAGTGGGACGGAACAAGAGACCCAGTACTTC.

This clone is a singleton in its sample. The chain couples TRBV6-6 to TRBJ2-2, with 9 bases identical to TRBD2. The CDR3 contains 15 residues. Per germline, CDR1 MNHNY and CDR2 SVGAGI (reference sequence). Trimming cost V 5 bases and J 4 bases; bases outside gene matches: 5. Here the CDR3 DNA reads TGTGCCAGCAGTAGGCGGGGGGGCCGCACCGGGGAGCTGTTTTTT. As protein: CASSRRGGRTGELFF.

V gene TRBV19 combines with J gene TRBJ2-4, with 8 bases matching TRBD2. The V gene end was trimmed by 4 bases and the J gene end by 6 bases; junction bases not matched to a gene: 14. CDR3 size: 17 residues. Germline CDR1 is LNHDA and CDR2 is SQIVND (reference sequence). CDR3 nucleotides: TGTGCCAGTAGTAAAGACAGACTTCGGGCGGGGGGAAACATTCAGTACTTC. This gives the protein CASSKDRLRAGGNIQYF.

V and J are TRBV19 and TRBJ2-7; D gene ambiguous. The CDR3 spans 13 residues. Trimming stripped 1 base from V and 4 bases from J, with 8 bases between. The germline CDR1 and CDR2 sequences are LNHDA and SQIVND (reference sequence). Written as DNA, the CDR3 is TGTGCCAGTAGTATAGGTGGTGGTTACGAGCAGTACTTC. Encoded protein: CASSIGGGYEQYF.

V usage is TRBV19 and J usage is TRBJ2-6; 12 bases align to TRBD1. This CDR3 is 17 amino acids long. Germline V lookup: CDR1 LNHDA, CDR2 SQIVND (reference sequence). Germline trimming cut 6 bases from V and 4 bases from J; bases unmatched to any gene: 7. The CDR3 coding sequence is TGTGCCAGTAGGATGGGACAGGGGGCAACAGGGGCCAACGTCCTGACTTTC. Translation gives CASRMGQGATGANVLTF.

The V call is TRBV29-1, the J call TRBJ2-3; tentative D call: TRBD2 (6 bases). Germline lookup yields CDR1 SQVTM and CDR2 ANQGSEA. V was clipped by 7 bases and J by 2 bases, with 16 bases between them. The CDR3 is made up of 14 amino acids. Written as DNA, the CDR3 is TGCAGCGCCCGGGGGTGGGTGGACACAGATACGCAGTATTTT. It is translated as CSARGWVDTDTQYF.

This rearrangement joins TRBV15 to TRBJ1-5; D uncertain. This CDR3 has 14 amino acids. Germline V gene data show CDR1 as LNHNV and CDR2 as YYDKDF (reference sequence). V lost 7 bases to trimming and J lost 7 bases, with 17 bases between them. This CDR3 is CATTPDFGRQPQHF. In DNA, the CDR3 is TGTGCCACCACCCCGGACTTCGGGAGGCAGCCCCAGCATTTT.

The V gene is TRBV4-3, the J gene TRBJ1-4; no clear D. CDR3 size: 14 residues. The germline V gene has CDR1 LGHNA and CDR2 YSLEER. The V and J ends lost 3 bases and 0 bases respectively, with 5 bases between them. This CDR3 is CASSQGATNEKLFF. The CDR3 nucleotides read TGCGCCAGCAGCCAGGGTGCAACTAATGAAAAACTGTTTTTT.

The genes are TRBV27 and TRBJ2-3; tentatively, D is TRBD1 or TRBD2 (5 bases each). Looked up from germline, CDR1 is MNHEY and CDR2 is SMNVEV (reference sequence). Trimming took off 2 bases at V and 2 bases at J, with 11 bases between the two ends. This CDR3 has 15 amino acids. The CDR3 coding sequence is TGTGCCAGCAGTTTAGCAGGGACCGACACAGATACGCAGTATTTT. Residues: CASSLAGTDTDTQYF.